The 16 T cell receptor beta chains below all came from one sample that was sequenced in a study of shared clonotypes between healthy human individuals. Sequencing used immunoSEQ multiplex PCR; TCRdb keeps in-frame clones, though not all of them. Among about 2.5 million clones listed, less than 95% were seen once. Sequencing was performed on naive CD4+ T cells from PBMCs. Subset defined: CD45RA+ positively selected. The receptors were gathered from a man younger than 30 in good health. Some clones in this sample may be carry-over from other donors' samples.

This rearrangement joins TRBV19 to TRBJ2-3; D is unresolved. Trimming shortened V by 6 bases and J by 2 bases, and 15 bases separated the two germline ends. The germline V gene encodes CDR1 LNHDA and CDR2 SQIVND (reference sequence). The CDR3 covers 15 residues. The CDR3: CASRDTLQTTDTQYF. The CDR3, as DNA: TGTGCCAGTAGAGATACTCTCCAAACCACAGATACGCAGTATTTT.

V and J are TRBV25-1 and TRBJ2-3, with 10 bases identical to TRBD2. Germline CDR1 and CDR2: MGHDK and SYGVNS. Trimming removed 3 bases from V and 2 bases from J; junction bases left unmatched: 8. This CDR3 spans 17 amino acids. This CDR3 reads CASSDNPGLANTDTQYF. CDR3 bases: TGTGCCAGCAGTGACAACCCGGGACTAGCGAACACAGATACGCAGTATTTT.

V is TRBV30 and J is TRBJ2-6, with unresolved D. Germline CDR1 reads GTSNPN; CDR2 reads SVGIG (reference sequence). The CDR3 consists of 14 residues. The V and J ends lost 8 bases and 2 bases respectively, with 13 bases between them. The CDR3 reads CAREIGAGANVLTF. The CDR3 nucleotides read TGTGCCCGAGAGATTGGGGCTGGGGCCAACGTCCTGACTTTC.

V and J are TRBV2 and TRBJ2-1; 7 bases are a match to TRBD1. Unmatched junction bases numbered 7, after V lost 6 bases and J lost 2 bases. The CDR3 contains 15 residues. Germline V gives CDR1 SNHLY, CDR2 FYNNEI. This CDR3 is CASRMDRIPYNEQFF. CDR3 nucleotide sequence: TGTGCCAGCAGAATGGACAGGATACCCTACAATGAGCAGTTCTTC. The whole variable domain, remainder taken from reference TRBV2 and TRBJ2-1, is EPEVTQTPSHQVTQMGQEVILRCVPISNHLYFYWYRQILGQKVEFLVSFYNNEISEKSEIFDDQFSVERPDGSNFTLKIRSTKLEDSAMYFCASRMDRIPYNEQFFGPGTRLTVL.

This clone was observed a handful of times. This chain uses TRBV19 with TRBJ1-1; D is uncertain. The germline CDR1 and CDR2 sequences are LNHDA and SQIVND (reference sequence). The CDR3 totals 12 residues. Between the trimmed V and J ends, which lost 5 bases and 1 base, there was a span of 5 bases. Here the CDR3 reads CASSVANTEAFF. CDR3 nucleotide sequence: TGTGCCAGTAGTGTAGCGAACACTGAAGCTTTCTTT.

This chain connects TRBV4-1 to TRBJ1-3; maybe TRBD1 (5 bases). Germline CDR1 MGHRA, CDR2 YSYEKL. The ends were cut back, 4 bases at V and 0 bases at J, with 13 bases in the middle. The CDR3 length is 16 residues. CDR3 DNA: TGCGCCAGCAGCCGACTACAGGTGAACTCTGGAAACACCATATATTTT. Encoded protein: CASSRLQVNSGNTIYF.

The chain has TRBV4-2 and TRBJ2-6; D not certain. The CDR3 runs to 15 residues. Germline V lookup: CDR1 LGHNA, CDR2 YNFKEQ. Trimming pared 1 base from V and 1 base from J, leaving 5 bases between. The CDR3 DNA is TGTGCCAGCAGCCAAGTTACGTCTGGGGCCAACGTCCTGACTTTC. The encoded protein is CASSQVTSGANVLTF.

This clone was found once. V gene TRBV27 combines with J gene TRBJ2-3, with D perhaps given as TRBD1 or TRBD2 (5 bases each). V gave up 1 base and J gave up 1 base, with 12 bases separating them. The CDR3 covers 16 residues. Germline V lookup: CDR1 MNHEY, CDR2 SMNVEV (reference sequence). CDR3 sequence: CASSLFGTARTDTQYF. DNA of the CDR3: TGTGCCAGCAGTTTATTTGGGACGGCCCGCACAGATACGCAGTATTTT.

The CDR3 loop is CASGLDRTSGIPNEQFF. The DNA of the CDR3 is TGTGCTAGTGGTTTGGACCGGACTAGCGGGATCCCCAATGAGCAGTTCTTC. V gene TRBV12-5 combines with J gene TRBJ2-1, with TRBD2 matching 12 bases. Germline-derived CDR1 and CDR2 are LGHNT and FRNRAP. The J segment lost 6 bases and the V segment lost 1 base, leaving 7 bases of the junction unmatched. This CDR3 is 17 amino acids long. The complete variable domain, with remaining parts taken from reference TRBV12-5 and TRBJ2-1, reads DARVTQTPRHKVTEMGQEVTMRCQPILGHNTVFWYRQTMMQGLELLAYFRNRAPLDDSGMPKDRFSAEMPDATLATLKIQPSEPRDSAVYFCASGLDRTSGIPNEQFFGPGTRLTVL.

The V call is TRBV18, the J call TRBJ2-1; the match to TRBD2 covers 13 bases. Losses at the gene ends were 4 bases for V and 6 bases for J; bases not matched to a gene: 3. There are 15 residues in the CDR3. The germline V gene encodes CDR1 KGHSH and CDR2 LQKENI. Here the CDR3 reads CASSRGLAGTNEQFF. The DNA of the CDR3 is TGTGCCAGCTCACGGGGACTAGCGGGAACCAATGAGCAGTTCTTC. The full variable domain, in which reference TRBV18 and TRBJ2-1 provide the parts outside the CDR3, is NAGVMQNPRHLVRRRGQEARLRCSPMKGHSHVYWYRQLPEEGLKFMVYLQKENIIDESGMPKERFSAEFPKEGPSILRIQQVVRGDSAAYFCASSRGLAGTNEQFFGPGTRLTVL.

The chain couples TRBV28 to TRBJ2-2; 7 bases are a match to TRBD1. CDR1 is MDHEN and CDR2 is SYDVKM in the germline V gene. The CDR3 runs 18 residues. J lost 1 base, V lost 5 bases, and 13 bases had no gene match. The CDR3 protein is CASSPHWADRVNTGELFF. The DNA of the CDR3 is TGTGCCAGCAGTCCACATTGGGCCGACAGGGTGAACACCGGGGAGCTGTTTTTT.

As to this clone: The sample has other DNA sequences that encode this CDR3 too. In DNA form, the CDR3 reads TGTGCCAGCAGCCTCGGGCCAGACAATGAGCAGTTCTTC. Its protein is CASSLGPDNEQFF. This rearrangement joins TRBV5-4 to TRBJ2-1, with D unresolved. V was shortened by 4 bases and J by 5 bases, with 10 bases between the two germline ends. The CDR3 totals 13 residues. CDR1 SGHNT and CDR2 YYREEE come from the germline V gene (reference sequence).

The chain's CDR3 is CASSLIRGAGYGYTF. The CDR3 DNA sequence: TGTGCCAGCAGTCTAATCAGGGGGGCGGGTTATGGCTACACCTTC. The J gene is TRBJ1-2, the V gene TRBV6-5, with TRBD1 matching over 7 bases. The CDR3 spans 15 residues. The V segment lost 5 bases and the J segment 5 bases; nucleotides outside the gene matches: 11. Germline V gives CDR1 MNHEY, CDR2 SVGAGI.

In regard to this clone: The sample contains more than one DNA sequence encoding this CDR3. The chain recombines TRBV5-4 with TRBJ1-3; the D gene is possibly TRBD1 (5 bases). Germline assignment: CDR1 SGHNT and CDR2 YYREEE (reference sequence). Trimming stripped 4 bases from V and 0 bases from J, with 8 bases between. The CDR3 is 14 amino acids. This CDR3 reads CASSQDSSGNTIYF. DNA of the CDR3: TGTGCCAGCAGCCAAGACAGCTCTGGAAACACCATATATTTT.

The CDR3 DNA reads TGTGCCAGCAGACAAAGGGACAGGGAAGAGACCCAGTACTTC. Protein: CASRQRDREETQYF. This sequence joins TRBV5-4 and TRBJ2-5; 9 bases fit TRBD1. Germline V gene data show CDR1 as SGHNT and CDR2 as YYREEE (reference sequence). V dropped 5 bases and J dropped 3; count of bases not matched to a gene: 5. The CDR3 extends over 14 amino acids.

V gene TRBV9 combines with J gene TRBJ1-3; TRBD1 aligns across 7 bases. In germline, CDR1 is SGDLS, CDR2 YYNGEE. CDR3 length: 15 residues. V gave up 0 bases and J gave up 4 bases; unmatched junction bases: 4. The CDR3 spells CASSVATGPGNTIYF. CDR3 nucleotides: TGTGCCAGCAGCGTAGCGACAGGGCCCGGAAACACCATATATTTT.